This entry lists 5 T cell receptor beta chains sequenced from one sample in a study of cytomegalovirus exposure and HLA in healthy donors. Vbeta (60) and Jbeta (13) primers were used in the PCR. Repertoires were generated with immunoSEQ multiplex PCR, while TCRdb's copy carries only in-frame clones and drops some. The sample lists more than 150,000 clones, around 80% seen once, with 1.4% in the top ten. The sequenced sample consisted of PBMCs. These receptors all stem from a man between 18 and 35 years old in good health and CMV-seronegative.

The chain couples TRBV6-5 to TRBJ2-7; 9 nucleotides match TRBD1. Germline values: CDR1 MNHEY, CDR2 SVGAGI. This CDR3 comprises 16 residues. V trimming: 0 bases; J trimming: 3 bases; junction bases outside the gene matches: 6. CDR3 sequence: CASSYSGAGQGYEQYF. Here the CDR3 DNA reads TGTGCCAGCAGTTACTCCGGGGCGGGACAGGGCTACGAGCAGTACTTC.

The chain has TRBV2 and TRBJ2-1; 9 bases match TRBD2. J gave up 0 bases and V 7 bases, and 4 bases lay outside the gene matches. The CDR3 covers 15 residues. Germline V CDR1 and CDR2: SNHLY, FYNNEI. The chain's CDR3 is CASIQAGGSYNEQFF. The CDR3 coding sequence is TGTGCCAGCATCCAAGCGGGGGGCTCCTACAATGAGCAGTTCTTC.

J is TRBJ2-7 and V is TRBV10-3; TRBD1 matches at 9 bases. This CDR3 is built from 14 residues. V trimming: 10 bases; J trimming: 6 bases; junction bases outside the gene matches: 13. Germline V gives CDR1 ENHRY, CDR2 SYGVKD. This CDR3 is CATRPGQGTFEQYF. The CDR3 DNA reads as TGTGCCACCCGACCGGGACAGGGAACCTTCGAGCAGTACTTC.

The chain joins TRBV4-2 to TRBJ2-5, with TRBD1 identical over 7 bases. CDR3 length: 16 amino acids. CDR1 and CDR2 from the germline V gene are LGHNA and YNFKEQ. The V and J ends lost 5 bases and 1 base, in that order; junction bases with no gene match: 10. In nucleotides, the CDR3 is TGTGCCAGCAGCTTAGAAACCAGGGACAGCCAAGAGACCCAGTACTTC. It encodes CASSLETRDSQETQYF.

This clone has only a few counts. The chain links TRBV28 to TRBJ1-2; tentative D call: TRBD1 (5 bases). Germline V CDR1 and CDR2: MDHEN, SYDVKM. The CDR3 sequence is 15 residues long. V was cut by 3 bases and J by 0 bases, with 11 bases left in between. CDR3 in DNA: TGTGCCAGCAGTTTTCCCGACAGATCTAACTATGGCTACACCTTC. This encodes CASSFPDRSNYGYTF.